Below, 14 T cell receptor beta chains from the same sample are listed, as sequenced in a study of blood T cell repertoires in COVID-19. Only in-frame clones appear in the TCRdb table, and some are missing; sequencing was by immunoSEQ multiplex PCR. Counted here are 210,000 or so clones, approximately 80% occurring once; the ten biggest clones make up 8% to 13%. Sequencing input: peripheral blood. The origin of the receptors is a woman older than 75 with acute or convalescent COVID-19.

The chain employs TRBV11-3 and TRBJ2-7; TRBD2 might be the D (5 bases). Germline loops: CDR1 SGHNT, CDR2 YENEEA. The CDR3 length is 15 residues. Trimming took 4 bases from V and 0 from J, leaving 13 bases between them. The CDR3 sequence is CASSSQAALSYEQYF. The CDR3 DNA sequence: TGTGCCAGCAGCTCCCAAGCGGCCCTCTCCTACGAGCAGTACTTC.

The genes are TRBV5-4 and TRBJ1-3; D is unresolved. This CDR3 spans 15 amino acids. The germline V and J ends were trimmed by 0 bases and 0 bases, with 7 bases remaining between them. Looked up from germline, CDR1 is SGHNT and CDR2 is YYREEE (reference sequence). Written as DNA, the CDR3 is TGTGCCAGCAGCTTGGAGAGTTTCTCTGGAAACACCATATATTTT. This translates into CASSLESFSGNTIYF.

The rearrangement links TRBV30 to TRBJ1-5, with D unclear. Trimming took off 1 base at V and 3 bases at J, with 7 bases between the two ends. Germline V gene lookup returns CDR1 GTSNPN and CDR2 SVGIG (reference sequence). The CDR3 contains 13 residues. As DNA, the CDR3 is TGTGCCTGGAGTGATTCTTTCAATCAGCCCCAGCATTTT. As protein: CAWSDSFNQPQHF.

CDR3 residues: CASGRGQPQHF. CDR3 coding DNA: TGTGCCAGCGGGAGGGGCCAGCCCCAGCATTTT. The rearrangement joins TRBV6-5 to TRBJ1-5; D possibly corresponds to TRBD1 (5 bases). Germline V lookup: CDR1 MNHEY, CDR2 SVGAGI. The CDR3 has 11 residues. V dropped 8 bases and J dropped 7 bases, with 9 bases sitting between them.

The chain is built from TRBV28 and TRBJ2-3, with no clear D. CDR1 is MDHEN and CDR2 is SYDVKM in the germline V gene. The CDR3 sequence is 15 residues long. The V gene lost 5 bases and the J gene lost 0 bases, with 12 bases spanning the gap. CDR3 sequence: CASSPPGPSTDTQYF. The CDR3 DNA follows: TGTGCCAGCAGTCCGCCGGGTCCAAGCACAGATACGCAGTATTTT.

This chain connects TRBV27 to TRBJ2-7, with 7 bases that match TRBD2. The CDR3 covers 15 residues. Trimming took 2 bases from V and 5 from J; bases not matched to a gene: 9. Germline values: CDR1 MNHEY, CDR2 SMNVEV (reference sequence). This CDR3 reads CASSLIPLASDEQYF. CDR3 DNA sequence: TGTGCCAGCAGTTTAATCCCACTAGCGAGCGACGAGCAGTACTTC.

The rearrangement links TRBV19 to TRBJ2-3; TRBD2 aligns across 10 bases. CDR3 length equals 14 residues. Germline V gives CDR1 LNHDA, CDR2 SQIVND (reference sequence). Trimming took 7 bases from V and 6 from J; bases not matched to a gene: 7. This CDR3 reads CASNLAGASDTQYF. In nucleotides, the CDR3 is TGTGCCAGTAACCTAGCGGGAGCAAGCGATACGCAGTATTTT.

The chain uses TRBV30 and TRBJ1-1; D perhaps matches TRBD1 (5 bases). The germline gives CDR1 GTSNPN, CDR2 SVGIG (reference sequence). V was trimmed by 3 bases and J by 1 base, leaving 12 bases between them. There are 14 residues in the CDR3. The CDR3 reads CAWRAGTPNTEAFF. The CDR3 DNA follows: TGTGCCTGGAGGGCCGGGACTCCGAACACTGAAGCTTTCTTT.

The J gene is TRBJ2-5, the V gene TRBV6-1; 7 bases are shared with TRBD2. Per germline, CDR1 MNHNS and CDR2 SASEGT. The CDR3 runs to 15 residues. Unmatched junction bases numbered 6, after V lost 2 bases and J lost 3 bases. The CDR3 sequence is CASSETGGGEETQYF. The CDR3, as DNA: TGTGCCAGCAGTGAAACCGGGGGAGGGGAAGAGACCCAGTACTTC.

The V call is TRBV12-5, the J call TRBJ1-3; unclear D gene. Trimming removed 5 bases from V and 1 base from J, with 15 bases in between. The CDR3 totals 16 residues. CDR1 is LGHNT and CDR2 is FRNRAP in the germline V gene. The CDR3 nucleotides are TGTGCTAGTGGTCCCCCAGGCGGAGGATCTGGAAACACCATATATTTT. Its protein is CASGPPGGGSGNTIYF.

This CDR3 reads CATRTGTYEQYF. The CDR3 bases are TGTGCCACCAGGACAGGGACCTACGAGCAGTACTTC. The chain links TRBV24-1 to TRBJ2-7, with TRBD1 matching over 7 bases. CDR1 and CDR2 (germline): KGHDR, SFDVKD. CDR3 size: 12 residues. Germline trimming cut 7 bases from V and 2 bases from J; bases unmatched to any gene: 1.

This chain uses TRBV4-3 with TRBJ2-6, with a weak D call TRBD1 (6 bases). Deletions cut 0 bases from V and 2 bases from J, with 14 bases between. The CDR3 totals 18 residues. Germline V gives CDR1 LGHNA, CDR2 YSLEER. CDR3 DNA: TGCGCCAGCAGCCAAGATCTTATAGGGGGAACTGGGGCCAACGTCCTGACTTTC. Translated: CASSQDLIGGTGANVLTF.

This rearrangement joins TRBV30 to TRBJ2-7, with a weak D call TRBD1 (6 bases). V lost 0 bases and J lost 3, with 27 bases in between. Germline loops: CDR1 GTSNPN, CDR2 SVGIG (reference sequence). The CDR3 runs 19 residues. As DNA, the CDR3 is TGTGCCTGGAGTGTGGGTGGCGTCGGCCTCCTAAGGGGGATCTACGAGCAGTACTTC. As protein: CAWSVGGVGLLRGIYEQYF. The whole variable domain, remainder taken from reference TRBV30 and TRBJ2-7, is SQTIHQWPATLVQPVGSPLSLECTVEGTSNPNLYWYRQAAGRGLQLLFYSVGIGQISSEVPQNLSASRPQDRQFILSSKKLLLSDSGFYLCAWSVGGVGLLRGIYEQYFGPGTRLTVT.

This chain uses TRBV19 with TRBJ2-1; 14 nucleotides line up with TRBD2. V lost 5 bases to trimming and J lost 8 bases; unmatched junction nucleotides: 5. The CDR3 length is 15 residues. CDR1 is LNHDA, CDR2 SQIVND, per germline (reference sequence). In DNA, the CDR3 is TGTGCCAGTAGTGCCCCGGGACTAGCGGGAGATGAGCAGTTCTTC. As protein: CASSAPGLAGDEQFF.